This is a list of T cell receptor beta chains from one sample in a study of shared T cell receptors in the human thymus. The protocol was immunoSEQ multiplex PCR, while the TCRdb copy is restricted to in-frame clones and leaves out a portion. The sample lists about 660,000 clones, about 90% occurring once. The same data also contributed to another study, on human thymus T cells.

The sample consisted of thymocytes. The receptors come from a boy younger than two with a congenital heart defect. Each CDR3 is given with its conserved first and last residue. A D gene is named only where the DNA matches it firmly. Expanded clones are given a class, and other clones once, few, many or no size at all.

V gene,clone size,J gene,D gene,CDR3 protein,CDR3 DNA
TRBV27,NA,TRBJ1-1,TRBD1,CASSFRTGYSTEAFF,TGTGCCAGCAGTTTTCGGACAGGGTACAGCACTGAAGCTTTCTTT
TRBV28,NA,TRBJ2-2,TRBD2,CASSLSRPMTPNSLREHTGELFF,TGTGCCAGCAGTTTATCAAGGCCTATGACACCCAATTCACTGCGGGAGCACACCGGGGAGCTGTTTTTT
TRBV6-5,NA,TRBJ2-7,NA,CASSLDSPSREQYF,TGTGCCAGCAGTTTGGACAGCCCCTCCCGCGAGCAGTACTTC
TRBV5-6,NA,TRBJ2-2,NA,CASSWDWNTQTGELFF,TGTGCCAGCAGCTGGGACTGGAACACCCAAACCGGGGAGCTGTTTTTT
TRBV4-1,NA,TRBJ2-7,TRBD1,CASSQGAGTGSYEQYF,TGCGCCAGCAGCCAAGGGGCCGGGACAGGCTCCTACGAGCAGTACTTC
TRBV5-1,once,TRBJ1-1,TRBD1,CASSSRDRVATEAFF,TGCGCCAGCAGCTCCCGGGACAGGGTAGCCACTGAAGCTTTCTTT
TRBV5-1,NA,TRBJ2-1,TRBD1,CASGQGSNEQFF,TGCGCCAGCGGACAGGGGTCCAATGAGCAGTTCTTC
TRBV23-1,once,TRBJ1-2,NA,CASEIGYTF,TGCGCCAGCGAGATCGGCTACACCTTC
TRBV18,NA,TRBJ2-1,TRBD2,CASSPFSGTSGSDEQFF,TGTGCCAGCTCACCATTCTCTGGGACTAGCGGGAGCGATGAGCAGTTCTTC
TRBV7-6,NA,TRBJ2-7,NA,CASSLWGGALGRKHYEQYF,TGTGCCAGCAGCTTGTGGGGGGGGGCGCTGGGGCGGAAGCACTACGAGCAGTACTTC
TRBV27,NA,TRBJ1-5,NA,CASSLACNQPQHF,TGTGCCAGCAGTTTAGCGTGCAATCAGCCCCAGCATTTT
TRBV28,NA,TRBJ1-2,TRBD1,CASSSVGRGRGFNYGYTF,TGTGCCAGCAGTTCCGTCGGCAGGGGGCGGGGATTTAACTATGGCTACACCTTC
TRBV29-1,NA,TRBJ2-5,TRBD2,CSVEGRGTSGVSGETQYF,TGCAGCGTTGAAGGGCGGGGGACTAGCGGGGTTTCAGGAGAGACCCAGTACTTC
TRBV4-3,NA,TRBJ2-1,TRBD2,CASSQVRGLAGGSSYNEQFF,TGCGCCAGCAGCCAAGTTCGAGGACTAGCGGGAGGGAGCTCCTACAATGAGCAGTTCTTC
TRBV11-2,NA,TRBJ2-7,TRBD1,CASSLKTGGHEQYF,TGTGCCAGCAGCCTTAAGACAGGGGGCCACGAGCAGTACTTC
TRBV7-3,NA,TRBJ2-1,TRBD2,CASSPGLAVGGGEQFF,TGTGCCAGCAGCCCCGGACTAGCGGTAGGGGGGGGTGAGCAGTTCTTC
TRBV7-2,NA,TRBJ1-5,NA,CASSPSNRVDQPQHF,TGTGCCAGCAGCCCGTCAAACAGGGTGGATCAGCCCCAGCATTTT
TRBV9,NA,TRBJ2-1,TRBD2,CASSVVLSGTSGRAPYNEQFF,TGTGCCAGCAGCGTAGTCCTCTCCGGGACTAGCGGGAGGGCCCCCTACAATGAGCAGTTCTTC
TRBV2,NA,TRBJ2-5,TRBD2,CASRPGGDLEKTQYF,TGTGCCAGCAGACCCGGGGGGGACCTAGAGAAGACCCAGTACTTC
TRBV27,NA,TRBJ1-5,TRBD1,CASSPVDGTGQYQPQHF,TGTGCCAGCAGTCCCGTGGACGGGACAGGGCAGTATCAGCCCCAGCATTTT
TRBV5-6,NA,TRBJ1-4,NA,CASSFWTAYEKLFF,TGTGCCAGCAGCTTTTGGACAGCGTATGAAAAACTGTTTTTT
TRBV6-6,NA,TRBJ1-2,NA,CASSYSVSTGYGYTF,TGTGCCAGCAGTTACTCGGTATCGACAGGTTATGGCTACACCTTC
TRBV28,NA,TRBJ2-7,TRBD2,CASHGTSGRQVYEQYF,TGTGCCAGCCACGGGACTAGCGGGAGACAAGTCTACGAGCAGTACTTC
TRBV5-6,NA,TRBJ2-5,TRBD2,CASIRMGGGVPQETQYF,TGTGCCAGCATACGGATGGGCGGGGGGGTCCCCCAAGAGACCCAGTACTTC
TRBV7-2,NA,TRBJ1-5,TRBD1,CASSLARGSNNQPQHF,TGTGCCAGCAGCTTAGCCAGGGGGTCGAACAATCAGCCCCAGCATTTT
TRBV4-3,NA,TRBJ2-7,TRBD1,CASSQDRIGQGVGPYEQYF,TGCGCCAGCAGCCAAGATAGGATAGGACAGGGGGTTGGGCCCTACGAGCAGTACTTC
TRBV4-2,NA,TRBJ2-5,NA,CASSQGVVRSSVGETQYF,TGTGCCAGCAGCCAAGGTGTCGTGCGGAGTAGCGTGGGGGAGACCCAGTACTTC
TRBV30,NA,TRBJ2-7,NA,CAWTIISGTVEQYF,TGTGCCTGGACCATCATTAGCGGGACAGTCGAGCAGTACTTC
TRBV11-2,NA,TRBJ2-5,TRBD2,CASSPRGGDKGETQYF,TGTGCCAGCAGCCCCCGGGGGGGTGATAAGGGAGAGACCCAGTACTTC
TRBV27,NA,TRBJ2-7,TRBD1,CASSNRDRRTYEQYF,TGTGCCAGCAGTAACCGGGACAGGAGAACCTACGAGCAGTACTTC
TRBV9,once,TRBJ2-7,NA,CASSVGGAFSYEQYF,TGTGCCAGCAGCGTCGGGGGTGCGTTCTCCTACGAGCAGTACTTC
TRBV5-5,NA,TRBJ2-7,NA,CASSYSYEQYF,TGTGCCAGCAGCTATTCATACGAGCAGTACTTC
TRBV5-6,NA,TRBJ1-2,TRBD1,CASSLPGQGIVYGYTF,TGTGCCAGCAGCTTACCGGGACAGGGTATTGTCTATGGCTACACCTTC
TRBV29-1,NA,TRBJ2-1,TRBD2,CSVKPPPASGRKGRNEQFF,TGCAGCGTCAAACCCCCCCCGGCTAGCGGGAGAAAGGGGCGCAATGAGCAGTTCTTC
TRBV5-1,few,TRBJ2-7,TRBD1,CASSLDGTGNYEQYF,TGCGCCAGCAGCTTGGATGGGACAGGTAATTACGAGCAGTACTTC
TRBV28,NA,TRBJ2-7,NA,CASSPNQTPYEQYF,TGTGCCAGCAGTCCTAATCAGACTCCTTACGAGCAGTACTTC
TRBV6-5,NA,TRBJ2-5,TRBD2,CASSYWREGGETQYF,TGTGCCAGCAGTTATTGGCGGGAGGGGGGAGAGACCCAGTACTTC
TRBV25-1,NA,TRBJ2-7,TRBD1,CATLSTGTGLYEQYF,TGTGCCACGCTTTCTACCGGGACAGGCCTATACGAGCAGTACTTC
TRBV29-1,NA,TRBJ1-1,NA,CSDLDRKKEMNTEAFF,TGCAGCGACCTAGACAGGAAAAAGGAGATGAACACTGAAGCTTTCTTT
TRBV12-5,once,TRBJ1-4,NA,CASGSEEGWAEKLFF,TGTGCTAGTGGGTCTGAGGAGGGATGGGCTGAAAAACTGTTTTTT
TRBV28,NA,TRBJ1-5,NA,CASSPYNGQGTQPQHF,TGTGCCAGCAGTCCATACAATGGTCAGGGGACTCAGCCCCAGCATTTT
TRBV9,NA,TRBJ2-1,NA,CASSVGRGAYNEQFF,TGTGCCAGCAGCGTAGGGCGGGGAGCCTACAATGAGCAGTTCTTC
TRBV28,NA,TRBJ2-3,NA,CASDRVSTDTQYF,TGTGCCAGCGATCGGGTCAGCACAGATACGCAGTATTTT
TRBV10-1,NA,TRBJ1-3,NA,CASSEWGLELKHLSGNTIYF,TGCGCCAGCAGTGAGTGGGGACTTGAATTAAAGCACCTCTCTGGAAACACCATATATTTT
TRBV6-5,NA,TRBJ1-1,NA,CASSWTANTEAFF,TGTGCCAGCAGCTGGACAGCGAACACTGAAGCTTTCTTT
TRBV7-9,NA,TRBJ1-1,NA,CASSFQGRGEAFF,TGTGCCAGCAGCTTCCAGGGGAGGGGAGAAGCTTTCTTT